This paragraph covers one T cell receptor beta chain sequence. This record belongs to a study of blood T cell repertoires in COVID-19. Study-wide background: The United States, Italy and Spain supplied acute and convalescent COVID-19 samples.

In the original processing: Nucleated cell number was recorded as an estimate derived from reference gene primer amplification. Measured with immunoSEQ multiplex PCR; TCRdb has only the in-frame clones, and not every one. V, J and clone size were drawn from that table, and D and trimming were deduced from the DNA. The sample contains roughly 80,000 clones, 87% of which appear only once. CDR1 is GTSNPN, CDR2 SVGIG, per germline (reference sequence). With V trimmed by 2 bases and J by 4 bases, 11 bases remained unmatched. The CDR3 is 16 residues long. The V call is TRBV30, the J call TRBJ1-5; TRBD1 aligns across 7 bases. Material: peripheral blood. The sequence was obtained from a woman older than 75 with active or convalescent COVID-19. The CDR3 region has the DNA TGTGCCTGGAGTTTCAAAACAGGGGCGAAGAATCAGCCCCAGCATTTT. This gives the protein CAWSFKTGAKNQPQHF.